This T cell receptor beta chain was obtained from a study of T cells in tuberculosis. Whole-study context: The T cells targeted glucose monomycolate, a mycobacterial lipid, via CD1B. Notes on the study in general: Samples were chosen by availability of cryopreserved specimens.

Tuberculin skin test and IGRA determined adolescents' latent tuberculosis status at entry. Sequenced by immunoSEQ multiplex PCR; TCRdb stores in-frame clones only, minus some. The sample includes around 25,000 clones, approximately 90% of them seen just once. The length of the CDR3 is 16 residues. Trimming took 4 bases from V and 3 from J; bases not matched to a gene: 10. CDR1 and CDR2 from the germline V gene are LGHNA and YSLEER. Concerning this clone itself: What it binds is unknown.

The sequencing input was PBMCs. The chain links TRBV4-3 to TRBJ1-2; 8 nucleotides line up with TRBD1. The receptor's source is a donor between 10 and 29 years old with latent tuberculosis or without tuberculosis infection. Some clones in this sample may be carry-over from other donors' samples. This CDR3 is CASSRRGPLGDYGYTF. Here the CDR3 DNA reads TGCGCCAGCAGCCGCAGGGGGCCCCTTGGGGACTATGGCTACACCTTC.